The source of this TCR beta chain is a study of blood T cell repertoires in COVID-19. Background on the study: COVID-19 samples collected from the United States, Italy and Spain covered acute and convalescent phases. Sources were T cells, B-cell-depleted T cells, or PBMCs; the material itself was cDNA or gDNA.

Methods used by the authors: Estimates of nucleated cell counts were drawn from the amplification of reference gene primers. Profiling relied on immunoSEQ multiplex PCR, and the TCRdb table lists in-frame clones only, not all of them. V, J and clone size were drawn from that table, and D and trimming were deduced from the DNA. In the table there are about 40,000 clones, approximately 86% of which are singletons. This CDR3 is built from 16 residues. The chain is built from TRBV21-1 and TRBJ2-2; the table assigns TRBD2, which was not confirmed against the DNA. TRBV21-1 is a documented pseudogene. This receptor was identified in a man aged 40-50 years with active COVID-19. Material: peripheral blood. In DNA, the CDR3 is TGTGCCAGCAGCAAAGCAGGCGGAGGGAACACCGGGGAGCTGTTTTTT. It yields the protein CASSKAGGGNTGELFF.